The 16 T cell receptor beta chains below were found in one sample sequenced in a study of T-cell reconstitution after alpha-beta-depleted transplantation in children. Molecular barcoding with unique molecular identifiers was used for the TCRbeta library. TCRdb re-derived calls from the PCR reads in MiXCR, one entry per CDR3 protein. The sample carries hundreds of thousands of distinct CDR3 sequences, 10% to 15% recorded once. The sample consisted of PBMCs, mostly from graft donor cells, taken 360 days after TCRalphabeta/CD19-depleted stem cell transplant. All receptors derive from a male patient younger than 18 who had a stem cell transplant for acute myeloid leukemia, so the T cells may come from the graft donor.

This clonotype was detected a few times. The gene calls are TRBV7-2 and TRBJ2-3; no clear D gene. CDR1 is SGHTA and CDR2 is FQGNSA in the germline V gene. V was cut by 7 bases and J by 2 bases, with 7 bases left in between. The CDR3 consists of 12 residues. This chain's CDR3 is CASTLTTDTQYF. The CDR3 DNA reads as TGTGCCAGCACCCTTACCACAGATACGCAGTATTTT.

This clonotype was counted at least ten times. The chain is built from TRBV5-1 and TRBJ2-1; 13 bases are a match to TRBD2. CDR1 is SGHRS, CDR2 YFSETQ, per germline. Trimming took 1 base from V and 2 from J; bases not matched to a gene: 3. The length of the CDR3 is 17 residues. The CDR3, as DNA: TGCGCCAGCAGCTTGCGGGGACTAGCGGGAACCTACAATGAGCAGTTCTTC. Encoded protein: CASSLRGLAGTYNEQFF.

This CDR3 reads CATSSYRLPTDLLSYNEQFF. CDR3 in DNA: TGTGCCACCAGCAGTTATAGGCTTCCCACGGACCTCCTCTCCTACAATGAGCAGTTCTTC. This chain uses TRBV15 with TRBJ2-1; D is unresolved. V lost 3 bases and J 0 bases, leaving 24 bases between the germline ends. Per germline, CDR1 LNHNV and CDR2 YYDKDF (reference sequence). CDR3 size: 20 residues.

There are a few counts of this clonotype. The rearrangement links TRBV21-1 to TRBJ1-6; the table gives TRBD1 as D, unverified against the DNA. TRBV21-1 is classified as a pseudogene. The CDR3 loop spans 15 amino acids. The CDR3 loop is CASPRGRRVPSPLHF. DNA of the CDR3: TGTGCCAGCCCAAGAGGAAGAAGGGTCCCTTCACCCCTCCACTTT.

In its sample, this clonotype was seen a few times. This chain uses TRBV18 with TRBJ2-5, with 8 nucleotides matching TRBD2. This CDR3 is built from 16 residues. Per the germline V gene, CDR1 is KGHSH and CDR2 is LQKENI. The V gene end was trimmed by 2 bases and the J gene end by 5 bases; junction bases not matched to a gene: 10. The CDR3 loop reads CASSPGSSGSWETQYF. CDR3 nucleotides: TGTGCCAGCTCACCAGGGTCGAGCGGGAGCTGGGAGACCCAGTACTTC. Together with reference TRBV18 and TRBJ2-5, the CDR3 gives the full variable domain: NAGVMQNPRHLVRRRGQEARLRCSPMKGHSHVYWYRQLPEEGLKFMVYLQKENIIDESGMPKERFSAEFPKEGPSILRIQQVVRGDSAAYFCASSPGSSGSWETQYFGPGTRLLVL.

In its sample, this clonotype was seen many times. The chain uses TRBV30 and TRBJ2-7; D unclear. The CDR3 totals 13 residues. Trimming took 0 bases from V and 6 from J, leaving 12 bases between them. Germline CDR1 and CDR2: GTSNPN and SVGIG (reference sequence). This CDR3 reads CAWSVNEPLEQYF. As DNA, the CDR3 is TGTGCCTGGAGTGTAAATGAGCCACTCGAGCAGTACTTC.

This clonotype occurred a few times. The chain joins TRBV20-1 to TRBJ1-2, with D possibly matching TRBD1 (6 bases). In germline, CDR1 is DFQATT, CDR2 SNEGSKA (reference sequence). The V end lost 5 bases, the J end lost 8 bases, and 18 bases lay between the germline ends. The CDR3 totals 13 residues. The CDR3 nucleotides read TGCAGTGCTGGGAGCGGGGGCGCCGGGGGCTACACCTTC. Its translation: CSAGSGGAGGYTF.

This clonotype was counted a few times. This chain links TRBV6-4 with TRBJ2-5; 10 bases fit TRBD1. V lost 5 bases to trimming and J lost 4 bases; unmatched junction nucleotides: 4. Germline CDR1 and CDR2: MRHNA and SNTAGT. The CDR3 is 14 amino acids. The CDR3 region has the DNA TGTGCCAGCAGTCCGGACAGGGGGTCAGAGACCCAGTACTTC. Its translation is CASSPDRGSETQYF.

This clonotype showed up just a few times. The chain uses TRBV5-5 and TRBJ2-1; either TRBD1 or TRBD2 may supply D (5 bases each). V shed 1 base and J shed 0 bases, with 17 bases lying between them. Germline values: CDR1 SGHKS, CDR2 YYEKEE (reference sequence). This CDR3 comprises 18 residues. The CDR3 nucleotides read TGTGCCAGCAGCTTGCACGGGACCCGAACGTCCTCCTACAATGAGCAGTTCTTC. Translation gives CASSLHGTRTSSYNEQFF.

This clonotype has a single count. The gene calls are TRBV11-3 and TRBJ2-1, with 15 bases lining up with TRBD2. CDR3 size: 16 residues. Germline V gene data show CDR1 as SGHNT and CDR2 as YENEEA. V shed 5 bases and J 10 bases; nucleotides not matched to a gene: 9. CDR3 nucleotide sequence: TGTGCCAGCAGCCCCGGGACTAGCGGGAGGATAGGGGAGCAGTTCTTC. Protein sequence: CASSPGTSGRIGEQFF.

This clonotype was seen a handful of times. DNA of the CDR3: TGCGCCAGCAGCCCGGTGGGGGGAGGCACTGAAGCTTTCTTT. This encodes CASSPVGGGTEAFF. The chain links TRBV5-1 to TRBJ1-1, with a weak D call TRBD1 (5 bases). Germline CDR1 reads SGHRS; CDR2 reads YFSETQ. This CDR3 is 14 amino acids long. Trimming took off 4 bases at V and 4 bases at J, with 14 bases between the two ends.

The CDR3 bases are TGCAGTGCTAGTTCCGGGAATGAGCAGTTCTTC. This codes for CSASSGNEQFF. J is TRBJ2-1 and V is TRBV20-1; D unclear. CDR1 is DFQATT and CDR2 is SNEGSKA in the germline V gene (reference sequence). V was trimmed by 3 bases and J by 7 bases, leaving 7 bases between them. The CDR3 has 11 residues.

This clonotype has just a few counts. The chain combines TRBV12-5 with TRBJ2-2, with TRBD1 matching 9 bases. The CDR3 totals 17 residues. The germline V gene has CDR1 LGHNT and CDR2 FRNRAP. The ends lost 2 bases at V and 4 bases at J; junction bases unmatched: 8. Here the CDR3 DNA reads TGTGCTAGTGGTTTGCAATCCGGGACAGGGTTCACCGGGGAGCTGTTTTTT. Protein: CASGLQSGTGFTGELFF.

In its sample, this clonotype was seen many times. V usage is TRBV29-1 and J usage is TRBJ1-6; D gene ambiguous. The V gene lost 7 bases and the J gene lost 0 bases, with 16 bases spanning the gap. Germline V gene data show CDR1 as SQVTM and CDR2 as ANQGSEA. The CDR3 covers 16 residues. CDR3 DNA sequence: TGCAGCGCCCTAATGGGCAGGAGCTCCTATAATTCACCCCTCCACTTT. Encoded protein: CSALMGRSSYNSPLHF.

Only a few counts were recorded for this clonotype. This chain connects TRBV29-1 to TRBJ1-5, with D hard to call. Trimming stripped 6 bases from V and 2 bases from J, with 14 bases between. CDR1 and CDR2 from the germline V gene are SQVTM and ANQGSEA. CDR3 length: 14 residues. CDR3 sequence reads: CSVGPGNGNQPQHF. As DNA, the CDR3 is TGCAGCGTCGGCCCGGGGAACGGCAATCAGCCCCAGCATTTT.

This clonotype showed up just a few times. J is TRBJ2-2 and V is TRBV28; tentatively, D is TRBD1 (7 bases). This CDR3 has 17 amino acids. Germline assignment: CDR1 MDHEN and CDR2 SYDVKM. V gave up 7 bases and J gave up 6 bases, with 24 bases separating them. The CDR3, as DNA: TGTGCCAGCAACGCCCCGGACAGGAGGGCGCAGCCCGGGGAGCTGTTTTTT. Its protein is CASNAPDRRAQPGELFF. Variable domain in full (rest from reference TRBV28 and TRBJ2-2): DVKVTQSSRYLVKRTGEKVFLECVQDMDHENMFWYRQDPGLGLRLIYFSYDVKMKEKGDIPEGYSVSREKKERFSLILESASTNQTSMYLCASNAPDRRAQPGELFFGEGSRLTVL.